The next 8 T cell receptor beta chains were all read from a single sample in a study of T cell changes during pregnancy in multiple sclerosis. Assay: immunoSEQ multiplex PCR; the TCRdb copy retains only in-frame clones and omits some. The repertoire holds 58,000 or so clones, with around 92% as singletons. This specimen consisted of peripheral blood, obtained in the first trimester of pregnancy. The receptors stem from a female donor with multiple sclerosis, enrolled in a pregnancy study.

This chain connects TRBV5-1 to TRBJ2-5; no definite D call. V lost 0 bases, J lost 3 bases, and 12 bases lay in between. Germline lookup yields CDR1 SGHRS and CDR2 YFSETQ. The CDR3 covers 15 residues. The CDR3 coding sequence is TGCGCCAGCAGCTTGGCCGCAGGAACAGAAGAGACCCAGTACTTC. Translated: CASSLAAGTEETQYF.

This clone was seen once. This chain links TRBV4-3 with TRBJ1-1; D might be TRBD1 (6 bases). Germline CDR1 and CDR2: LGHNA and YSLEER. The length of the CDR3 is 17 residues. Trimming removed 0 bases from V and 0 bases from J, with 14 bases in between. CDR3 protein: CASSQEVGGYMNTEAFF. DNA of the CDR3: TGCGCCAGCAGCCAAGAGGTAGGGGGATATATGAACACTGAAGCTTTCTTT.

This chain links TRBV11-2 with TRBJ2-3; D call uncertain. The CDR3 length is 12 residues. Germline CDR1 is SGHAT and CDR2 is FQNNGV. The V gene lost 5 bases and the J gene lost 6 bases, with 9 bases spanning the gap. The CDR3 coding sequence is TGTGCCAGCAGCCGTCGAGTGGATACGCAGTATTTT. Protein: CASSRRVDTQYF.

The rearrangement joins TRBV19 to TRBJ2-1; 16 bases are a match to TRBD2. V lost 5 bases and J lost 10; bases outside the gene matches: 20. Per the germline V gene, CDR1 is LNHDA and CDR2 is SQIVND (reference sequence). This CDR3 is 20 amino acids long. CDR3 in DNA: TGTGCCAGTAGTCGACAGGAAATCCCGGGACTAGCGGGAGGGCCTAGGGAGCAGTTCTTC. Translated: CASSRQEIPGLAGGPREQFF.

This clone was detected once. The CDR3: CASSAGGTKPQHF. CDR3 nucleotide sequence: TGTGCCAGCAGCGCCGGCGGCACGAAGCCCCAGCATTTT. The rearrangement uses TRBV6-6 and TRBJ1-5, with D unclear. CDR1 and CDR2 from the germline V gene are MNHNY and SVGAGI (reference sequence). This CDR3 has 13 amino acids. The germline V and J ends were trimmed by 6 bases and 8 bases, with 14 bases remaining between them.

The rearrangement joins TRBV2 to TRBJ2-3; TRBD2 aligns across 14 bases. The CDR3 contains 16 residues. V lost 5 bases and J lost 4; bases outside the gene matches: 5. Per germline, CDR1 SNHLY and CDR2 FYNNEI. The CDR3: CASSKTSGRAADTQYF. For the CDR3, the DNA is TGTGCCAGCAGTAAGACTAGCGGGAGGGCGGCAGATACGCAGTATTTT.

In this sample, this clone turned up a few times. The V call is TRBV4-3, the J call TRBJ1-1, with TRBD1 matching over 7 bases. The CDR3 runs 14 residues. Germline V gene lookup returns CDR1 LGHNA and CDR2 YSLEER. V shed 0 bases and J 11 bases; nucleotides not matched to a gene: 9. CDR3: CASSQDLGQTTAFF. DNA for the CDR3: TGCGCCAGCAGCCAAGATTTGGGACAGACGACGGCTTTCTTT.

The chain employs TRBV13 and TRBJ2-7; D gene unclear. The CDR3 consists of 13 residues. Germline V gene lookup returns CDR1 PRHDT and CDR2 FYEKMQ (reference sequence). Deletions cut 5 bases from V and 7 bases from J, with 15 bases between. The CDR3 loop is CASSPLGGKEQYF. The CDR3 DNA sequence: TGTGCCAGCAGCCCCCTTGGCGGTAAGGAGCAGTACTTC.